What follows are 9 T cell receptor beta chains derived from one specimen sequenced in a study of shared clonotypes between healthy human individuals. The protocol was immunoSEQ multiplex PCR, while the TCRdb copy is restricted to in-frame clones and leaves out a portion. This sample carries a few hundred thousand clones, 70% to 80% of them seen once, and the ten largest clones take around 11%. Sequencing used PBMCs. The origin of the receptors is a woman between 40 and 55 years old in good health. Some clones in this sample may be carry-over from other donors' samples.

The chain is built from TRBV4-2 and TRBJ2-7, with TRBD2 identical over 11 bases. Per germline, CDR1 LGHNA and CDR2 YNFKEQ. The ends lost 3 bases at V and 3 bases at J; junction bases unmatched: 4. The length of the CDR3 is 15 residues. The CDR3 sequence is CASSQGTSGNYEQYF. For the CDR3, the DNA is TGTGCCAGCAGCCAGGGGACTAGCGGTAACTACGAGCAGTACTTC.

The chain uses TRBV5-8 and TRBJ2-1; D not resolved. Trimming took off 1 base at V and 6 bases at J, with 8 bases between the two ends. In germline, CDR1 is SGHTS, CDR2 YDEGEE. The CDR3 sequence is 13 residues long. In DNA form, the CDR3 reads TGTGCCAGCAGCTTGAGGCAGAGCAATGAGCAGTTCTTC. Its translation is CASSLRQSNEQFF.

The genes are TRBV29-1 and TRBJ1-2; D is possibly TRBD1 (5 bases). V shed 7 bases and J shed 4 bases, with 13 bases lying between them. The CDR3 totals 12 residues. CDR1 and CDR2 from the germline V gene are SQVTM and ANQGSEA. In DNA form, the CDR3 reads TGCAGCGCACAAGACAGAACCTATGGCTACACCTTC. This sequence encodes CSAQDRTYGYTF.

About this clone itself: A far larger clone is just one base off, so this is likely a read error. The chain uses TRBV29-1 and TRBJ2-3; 7 bases map to TRBD1. Germline CDR1 SQVTM, CDR2 ANQGSEA. The CDR3 is 13 amino acids. The V segment lost 7 bases and the J segment 3 bases; nucleotides outside the gene matches: 7. The CDR3 spells CSELRDRTDTQYF. CDR3 DNA sequence: TGCAGCGAACTCCGGGACAGAACAGATACGCAGTATTTT.

The V gene is TRBV5-1, the J gene TRBJ2-7; D not resolved. The CDR3 sequence is 15 residues long. The germline CDR1 and CDR2 sequences are SGHRS and YFSETQ. V was pared by 2 bases and J by 0 bases, with 12 bases between. The CDR3 DNA sequence: TGCGCCAGCAGCTTCTCTACTGGCGGCTCCTACGAGCAGTACTTC. This codes for CASSFSTGGSYEQYF. Looking up the rest from reference TRBV5-1 and TRBJ2-7 gives the full variable domain: KAGVTQTPRYLIKTRGQQVTLSCSPISGHRSVSWYQQTPGQGLQFLFEYFSETQRNKGNFPGRFSGRQFSNSRSEMNVSTLELGDSALYLCASSFSTGGSYEQYFGPGTRLTVT.

The chain combines TRBV4-2 with TRBJ2-7; tentative D call: TRBD2 (6 bases). Trimming pared 4 bases from V and 7 bases from J, leaving 17 bases between. The germline V gene encodes CDR1 LGHNA and CDR2 YNFKEQ. This CDR3 is 14 amino acids long. Here the CDR3 DNA reads TGTGCCAGCAGCCCCCTGGGGTCGGGGGAAGAGCAGTACTTC. Translated, it gives CASSPLGSGEEQYF.

This chain joins TRBV2 and TRBJ2-7; no clear D gene. The V end was cut by 7 bases, the J end by 3 bases, with 10 bases between. CDR3 length equals 12 residues. Germline CDR1 SNHLY, CDR2 FYNNEI. The CDR3 is CASNAANYEQYF. For the CDR3, the DNA is TGTGCCAGCAACGCAGCGAACTACGAGCAGTACTTC.

On this clone itself: Other DNA sequences within the sample encode an identical CDR3. V and J are TRBV5-1 and TRBJ2-7; 12 bases match TRBD2. Unmatched junction bases numbered 1, after V lost 0 bases and J lost 3 bases. CDR1 and CDR2 (germline): SGHRS, YFSETQ. The CDR3 covers 15 residues. The CDR3, as DNA: TGCGCCAGCAGCTTGGGGACTAGCGGGAACTACGAGCAGTACTTC. It specifies CASSLGTSGNYEQYF.

This rearrangement joins TRBV7-9 to TRBJ2-5; D is possibly TRBD2 (5 bases). The tail of the sequence fits TRBJ2-7 better, so the J call may be wrong. The CDR3 runs 14 residues. CDR1 and CDR2 from the germline V gene are SEHNR and FQNEAQ (reference sequence). CDR3 in amino acids: CASSLAAENYEQYF. Written as DNA, the CDR3 is TGTGCCAGCAGCTTAGCAGCGGAAAATTACGAGCAGTACTTC.